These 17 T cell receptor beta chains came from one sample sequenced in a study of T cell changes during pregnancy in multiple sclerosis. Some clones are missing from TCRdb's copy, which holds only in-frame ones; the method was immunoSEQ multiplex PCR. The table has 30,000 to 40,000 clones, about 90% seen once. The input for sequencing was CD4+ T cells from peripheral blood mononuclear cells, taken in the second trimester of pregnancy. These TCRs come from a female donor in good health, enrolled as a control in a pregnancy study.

The CDR3 nucleotides are TGTGCCAGCAGGGGGGACATCACCAACACCGGGGAGCTGTTTTTT. Translation: CASRGDITNTGELFF. The chain couples TRBV2 to TRBJ2-2; D may be TRBD1 (6 bases). Germline V CDR1 and CDR2: SNHLY, FYNNEI. The CDR3 extends over 15 amino acids. V lost 6 bases, J lost 2 bases, and 13 bases lay in between.

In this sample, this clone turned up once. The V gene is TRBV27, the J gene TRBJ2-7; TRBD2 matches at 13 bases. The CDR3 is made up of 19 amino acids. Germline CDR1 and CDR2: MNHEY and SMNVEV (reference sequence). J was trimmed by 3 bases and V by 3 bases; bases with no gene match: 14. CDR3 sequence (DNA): TGTGCCAGCAGTTTGTATGGACTAGCGGGGGTCCACGAACTCTACGAGCAGTACTTC. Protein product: CASSLYGLAGVHELYEQYF.

The CDR3 protein is CASSLSSYNEQFF. The CDR3, as DNA: TGTGCCAGCAGCCTGAGCTCCTACAATGAGCAGTTCTTC. The V and J genes are TRBV5-4 and TRBJ2-1; D is unclear. The V gene lost 4 bases and the J gene lost 0 bases, with 5 bases spanning the gap. Germline lookup yields CDR1 SGHNT and CDR2 YYREEE (reference sequence). This CDR3 has 13 residues. Supplemented by reference TRBV5-4 and TRBJ2-1, the full variable domain reads ETGVTQSPTHLIKTRGQQVTLRCSSQSGHNTVSWYQQALGQGPQFIFQYYREEENGRGNFPPRFSGLQFPNYSSELNVNALELDDSALYLCASSLSSYNEQFFGPGTRLTVL.

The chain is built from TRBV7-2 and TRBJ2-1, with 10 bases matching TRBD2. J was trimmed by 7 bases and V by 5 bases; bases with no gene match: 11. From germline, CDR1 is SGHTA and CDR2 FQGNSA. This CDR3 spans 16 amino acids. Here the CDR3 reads CASSPQSGGARNEQFF. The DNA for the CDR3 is TGTGCCAGCAGCCCCCAGAGCGGGGGGGCCAGGAATGAGCAGTTCTTC. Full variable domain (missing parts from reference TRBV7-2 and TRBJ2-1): GAGVSQSPSNKVTEKGKDVELRCDPISGHTALYWYRQSLGQGLEFLIYFQGNSAPDKSGLPSDRFSAERTGGSVSTLTIQRTQQEDSAVYLCASSPQSGGARNEQFFGPGTRLTVL.

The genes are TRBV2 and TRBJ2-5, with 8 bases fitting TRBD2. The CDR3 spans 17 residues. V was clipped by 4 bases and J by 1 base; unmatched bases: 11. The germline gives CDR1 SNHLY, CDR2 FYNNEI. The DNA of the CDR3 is TGTGCCAGCAGTGGTTTCCAGCGGGGGAGAATCCAAGAGACCCAGTACTTC. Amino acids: CASSGFQRGRIQETQYF.

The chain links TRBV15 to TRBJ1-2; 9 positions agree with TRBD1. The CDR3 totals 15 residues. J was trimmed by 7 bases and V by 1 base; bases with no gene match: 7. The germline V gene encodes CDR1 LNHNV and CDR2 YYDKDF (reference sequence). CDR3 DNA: TGTGCCACCAGCAGAGGGGGACAGGGTCTAGGTGGCTACACCTTC. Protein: CATSRGGQGLGGYTF.

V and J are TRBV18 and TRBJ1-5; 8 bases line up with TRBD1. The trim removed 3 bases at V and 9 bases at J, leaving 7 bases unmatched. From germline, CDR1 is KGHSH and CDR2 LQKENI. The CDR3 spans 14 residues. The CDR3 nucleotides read TGTGCCAGCTCACCGTCACAGGGGGTTGCGCCCCAGCATTTT. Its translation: CASSPSQGVAPQHF.

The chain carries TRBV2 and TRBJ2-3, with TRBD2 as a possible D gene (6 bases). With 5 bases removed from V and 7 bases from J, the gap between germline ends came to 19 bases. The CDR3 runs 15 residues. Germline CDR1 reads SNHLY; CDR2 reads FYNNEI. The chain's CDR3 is CASSSGTYTSYTQYF. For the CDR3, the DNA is TGTGCCAGCAGTTCCGGGACTTACACCTCGTATACGCAGTATTTT.

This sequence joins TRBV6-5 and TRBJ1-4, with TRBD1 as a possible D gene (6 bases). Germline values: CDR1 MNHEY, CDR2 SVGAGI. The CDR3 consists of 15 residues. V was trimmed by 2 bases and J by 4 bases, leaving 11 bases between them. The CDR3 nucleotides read TGTGCCAGCAGTTACCAGAACAGGGATAATGAAAAACTGTTTTTT. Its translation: CASSYQNRDNEKLFF.

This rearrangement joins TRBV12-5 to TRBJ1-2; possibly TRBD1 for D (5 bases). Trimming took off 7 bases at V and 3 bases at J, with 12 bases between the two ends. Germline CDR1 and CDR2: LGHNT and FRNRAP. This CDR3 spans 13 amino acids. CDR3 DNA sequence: TGTGCTAGTGCCTCGGGGGGATACTATGGCTACACCTTC. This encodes CASASGGYYGYTF. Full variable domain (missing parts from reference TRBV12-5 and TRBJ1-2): DARVTQTPRHKVTEMGQEVTMRCQPILGHNTVFWYRQTMMQGLELLAYFRNRAPLDDSGMPKDRFSAEMPDATLATLKIQPSEPRDSAVYFCASASGGYYGYTFGSGTRLTVV.

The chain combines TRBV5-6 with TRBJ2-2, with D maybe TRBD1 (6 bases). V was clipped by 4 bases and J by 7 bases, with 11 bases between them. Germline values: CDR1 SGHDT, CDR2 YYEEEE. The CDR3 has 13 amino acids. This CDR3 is CASSGQGLGELFF. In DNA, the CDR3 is TGTGCCAGCAGCGGCCAGGGGCTCGGGGAGCTGTTTTTT. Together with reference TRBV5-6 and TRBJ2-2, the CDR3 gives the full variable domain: DAGVTQSPTHLIKTRGQQVTLRCSPKSGHDTVSWYQQALGQGPQFIFQYYEEEERQRGNFPDRFSGHQFPNYSSELNVNALLLGDSALYLCASSGQGLGELFFGEGSRLTVL.

The CDR3 DNA sequence: TGCGCCAGCAGCCGAGACAGGGTCTACGCCTATGGCTACACCTTC. Amino acids: CASSRDRVYAYGYTF. The chain has TRBV4-1 and TRBJ1-2, with TRBD1 matching 7 bases. Losses at the gene ends were 4 bases for V and 4 bases for J; bases not matched to a gene: 9. Germline CDR1 is MGHRA and CDR2 is YSYEKL. The CDR3 loop spans 15 amino acids.

Here the CDR3 reads CASSPGTRVNTEAFF. Written as DNA, the CDR3 is TGTGCCAGCAGCCCCGGGACACGGGTGAACACTGAAGCTTTCTTT. The chain recombines TRBV11-2 with TRBJ1-1, with D perhaps matching TRBD1 (6 bases). The CDR3 consists of 15 residues. Trimming cost V 5 bases and J 0 bases, with 13 bases left between them. Germline assignment: CDR1 SGHAT and CDR2 FQNNGV. Supplemented by reference TRBV11-2 and TRBJ1-1, the full variable domain reads EAGVAQSPRYKIIEKRQSVAFWCNPISGHATLYWYQQILGQGPKLLIQFQNNGVVDDSQLPKDRFSAERLKGVDSTLKIQPAKLEDSAVYLCASSPGTRVNTEAFFGQGTRLTVV.

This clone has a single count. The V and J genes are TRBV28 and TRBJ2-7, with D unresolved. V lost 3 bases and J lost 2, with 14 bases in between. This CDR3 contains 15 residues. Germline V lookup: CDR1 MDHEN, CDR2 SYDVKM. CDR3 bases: TGTGCCAGCAGTTTGGGTGGTAGCCTAACCTACGAGCAGTACTTC. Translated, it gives CASSLGGSLTYEQYF.

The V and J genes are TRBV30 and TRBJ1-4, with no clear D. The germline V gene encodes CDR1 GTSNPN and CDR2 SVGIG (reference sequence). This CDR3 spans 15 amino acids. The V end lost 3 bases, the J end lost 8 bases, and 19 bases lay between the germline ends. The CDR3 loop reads CAWSRDYGEGEKLFF. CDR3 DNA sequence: TGTGCCTGGAGCCGCGATTACGGGGAAGGAGAAAAACTGTTTTTT.

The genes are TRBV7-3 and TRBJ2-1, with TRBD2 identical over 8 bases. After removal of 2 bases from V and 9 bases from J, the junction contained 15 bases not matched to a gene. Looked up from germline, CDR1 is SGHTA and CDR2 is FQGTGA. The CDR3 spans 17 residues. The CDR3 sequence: CASSLGARAGGPGEQFF. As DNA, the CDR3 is TGTGCCAGCAGCTTAGGGGCGCGGGCGGGGGGCCCCGGTGAGCAGTTCTTC. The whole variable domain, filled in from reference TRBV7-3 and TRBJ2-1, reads GAGVSQTPSNKVTEKGKYVELRCDPISGHTALYWYRQSLGQGPEFLIYFQGTGAADDSGLPNDRFFAVRPEGSVSTLKIQRTERGDSAVYLCASSLGARAGGPGEQFFGPGTRLTVL.

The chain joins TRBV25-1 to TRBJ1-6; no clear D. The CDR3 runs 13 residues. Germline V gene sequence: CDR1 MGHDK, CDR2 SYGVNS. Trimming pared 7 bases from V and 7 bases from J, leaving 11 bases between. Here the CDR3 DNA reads TGTGCCAGCACCGGAGGGTCCAATTCACCCCTCCACTTT. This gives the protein CASTGGSNSPLHF.